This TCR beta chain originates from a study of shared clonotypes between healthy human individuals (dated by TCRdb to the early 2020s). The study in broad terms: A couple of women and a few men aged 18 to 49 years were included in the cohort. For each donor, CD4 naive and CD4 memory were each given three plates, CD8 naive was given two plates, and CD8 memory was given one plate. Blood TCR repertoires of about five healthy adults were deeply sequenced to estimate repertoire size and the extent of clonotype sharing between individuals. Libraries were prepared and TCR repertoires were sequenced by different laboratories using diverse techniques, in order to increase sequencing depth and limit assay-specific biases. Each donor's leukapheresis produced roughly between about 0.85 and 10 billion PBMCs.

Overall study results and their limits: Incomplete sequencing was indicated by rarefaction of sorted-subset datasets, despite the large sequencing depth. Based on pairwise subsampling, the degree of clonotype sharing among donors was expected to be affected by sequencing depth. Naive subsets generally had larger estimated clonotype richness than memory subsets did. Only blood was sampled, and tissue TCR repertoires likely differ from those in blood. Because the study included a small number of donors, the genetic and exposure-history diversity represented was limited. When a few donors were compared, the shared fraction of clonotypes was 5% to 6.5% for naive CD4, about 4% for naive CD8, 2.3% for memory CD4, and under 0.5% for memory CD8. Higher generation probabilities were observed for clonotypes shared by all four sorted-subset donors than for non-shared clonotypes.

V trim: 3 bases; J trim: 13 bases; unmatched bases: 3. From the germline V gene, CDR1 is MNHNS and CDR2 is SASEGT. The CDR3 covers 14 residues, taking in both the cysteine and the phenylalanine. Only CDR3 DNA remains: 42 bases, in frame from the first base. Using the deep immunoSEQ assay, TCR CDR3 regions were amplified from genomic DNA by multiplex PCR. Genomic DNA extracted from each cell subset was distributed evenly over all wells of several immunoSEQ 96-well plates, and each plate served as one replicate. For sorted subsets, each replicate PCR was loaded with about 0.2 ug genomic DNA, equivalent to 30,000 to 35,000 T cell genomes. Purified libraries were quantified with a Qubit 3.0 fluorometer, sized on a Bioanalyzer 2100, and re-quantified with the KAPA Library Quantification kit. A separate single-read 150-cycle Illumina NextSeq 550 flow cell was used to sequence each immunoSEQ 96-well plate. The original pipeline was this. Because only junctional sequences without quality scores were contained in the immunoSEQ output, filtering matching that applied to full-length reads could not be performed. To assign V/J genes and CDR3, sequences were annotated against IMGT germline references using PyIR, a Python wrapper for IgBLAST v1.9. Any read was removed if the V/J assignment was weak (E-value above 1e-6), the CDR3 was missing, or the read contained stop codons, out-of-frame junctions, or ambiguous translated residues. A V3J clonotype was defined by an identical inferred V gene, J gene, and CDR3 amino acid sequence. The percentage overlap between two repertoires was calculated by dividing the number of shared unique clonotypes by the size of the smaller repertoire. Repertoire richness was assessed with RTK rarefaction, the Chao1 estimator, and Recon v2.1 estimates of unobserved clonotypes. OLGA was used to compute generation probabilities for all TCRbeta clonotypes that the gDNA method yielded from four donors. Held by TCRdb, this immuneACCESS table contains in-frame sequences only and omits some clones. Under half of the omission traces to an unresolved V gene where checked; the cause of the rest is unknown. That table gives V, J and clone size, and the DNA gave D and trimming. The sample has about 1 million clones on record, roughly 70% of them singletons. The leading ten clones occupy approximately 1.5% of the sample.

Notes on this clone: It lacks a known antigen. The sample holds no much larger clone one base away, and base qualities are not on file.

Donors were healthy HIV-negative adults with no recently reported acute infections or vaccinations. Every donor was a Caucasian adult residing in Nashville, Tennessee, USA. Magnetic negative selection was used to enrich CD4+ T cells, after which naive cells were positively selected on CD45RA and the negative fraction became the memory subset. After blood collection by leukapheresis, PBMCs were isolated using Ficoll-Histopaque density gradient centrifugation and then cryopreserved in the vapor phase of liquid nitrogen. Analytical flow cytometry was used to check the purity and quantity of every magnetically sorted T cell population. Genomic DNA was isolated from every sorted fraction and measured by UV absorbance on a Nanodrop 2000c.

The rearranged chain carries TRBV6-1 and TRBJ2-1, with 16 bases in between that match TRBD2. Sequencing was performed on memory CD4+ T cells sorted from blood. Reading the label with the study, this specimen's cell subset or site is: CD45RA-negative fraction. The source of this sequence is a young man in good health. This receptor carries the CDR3 CASSEGLAGGTQFF. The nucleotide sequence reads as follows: TGTGCCAGCAGTGAGGGACTAGCGGGGGGGACACAGTTCTTC.